Below, 27 T cell receptor beta chains from the same sample are listed, as sequenced in a study of regulatory T cells in long-lasting Graves disease. Time point defined: persistent/refractory GD, antithyroid drugs over 5 years with positive TRAb. After RNA was extracted from PBMCs, the TCR library was made from it. The authors built TCR beta libraries using iRepertoire HTBI primers and Arm-PCR of CDR3 regions. TCRdb itself ran the multiplex PCR reads through MiXCR, one entry per CDR3 protein. The top ten clones hold 25% to 35% of a sample with approximately 350,000 distinct CDR3 sequences, around 23% of them seen once. Specimen: peripheral blood mononuclear cells (PBMCs), collected when the disease was refractory, from a patient treated with antithyroid drugs. The receptors shown here come from a woman in her thirties or forties with Graves disease.

This clonotype has at least ten counts. This chain uses TRBV5-6 with TRBJ2-2, with TRBD1 as a possible D gene (5 bases). Trimming stripped 7 bases from V and 2 bases from J, with 12 bases between. CDR1 and CDR2 from the germline V gene are SGHDT and YYEEEE. The CDR3 is 14 residues long. The CDR3 region has the DNA TGTGCCAGCTACAGGAATCTCAACACCGGGGAGCTGTTTTTT. Amino acids: CASYRNLNTGELFF. Full variable domain (rest looked up from reference TRBV5-6 and TRBJ2-2): DAGVTQSPTHLIKTRGQQVTLRCSPKSGHDTVSWYQQALGQGPQFIFQYYEEEERQRGNFPDRFSGHQFPNYSSELNVNALLLGDSALYLCASYRNLNTGELFFGEGSRLTVL.

Concerning this clonotype itself: A clone one base away is much larger, so this may be a read error. The chain uses TRBV28 and TRBJ1-6; TRBD1 matches 9 bases. Germline V gives CDR1 MDHEN, CDR2 SYDVKM. The CDR3 runs to 14 residues. V dropped 5 bases and J dropped 10; count of bases not matched to a gene: 6. This CDR3 reads CASSPGTGRSPLHF. CDR3 DNA: TGTGCCAGCAGTCCCGGGACAGGGAGGTCACCCCTCCACTTT.

A word on this clonotype: With a much larger clone just one base away, this may be a read error. This rearrangement joins TRBV7-9 to TRBJ2-5, with TRBD2 matching 8 bases. The germline V gene encodes CDR1 SEHNR and CDR2 FQNEAQ (reference sequence). The CDR3 is made up of 14 amino acids. V shed 4 bases, J shed 7 bases, and the junction held 8 bases outside the gene matches. DNA for the CDR3: TGTGCCAGCAGCTCCGGAGCGGGAGTAGGGACCCAGTACTTC. Its protein product is CASSSGAGVGTQYF.

Many counts were recorded for this clonotype. The chain is built from TRBV6-1 and TRBJ2-7; D is perhaps TRBD2 (6 bases). V was trimmed by 6 bases and J by 4 bases, leaving 22 bases between them. The CDR3 loop spans 16 amino acids. The germline gives CDR1 MNHNS, CDR2 SASEGT. CDR3 loop: CASSPAQRVPPYEQYF. CDR3 nucleotide sequence: TGTGCCAGCAGCCCCGCCCAGCGGGTGCCGCCTTACGAGCAGTACTTC.

This clonotype was observed at least ten times. V usage is TRBV29-1 and J usage is TRBJ1-1, with a weak D call TRBD1 (5 bases). The germline V gene encodes CDR1 SQVTM and CDR2 ANQGSEA. The CDR3 has 16 residues. Trimming stripped 7 bases from V and 1 base from J, with 22 bases between. The CDR3 DNA sequence: TGCAGCGCGCGGGGGGGAATGAAGGGAGCGAACACTGAAGCTTTCTTT. It encodes CSARGGMKGANTEAFF.

This clonotype was recorded at least ten times. The chain is built from TRBV28 and TRBJ2-2; no firm D call. The CDR3 has 15 residues. Trimming removed 4 bases from V and 0 bases from J, with 9 bases in between. Germline CDR1 and CDR2: MDHEN and SYDVKM. The CDR3 loop is CASSSGRANTGELFF. The CDR3 coding sequence is TGTGCCAGCAGTTCCGGCCGCGCGAACACCGGGGAGCTGTTTTTT.

The table lists this clonotype with many counts. J is TRBJ2-7 and V is TRBV6-5; 9 nucleotides match TRBD1. The CDR3 has 16 amino acids. J was trimmed by 6 bases and V by 4 bases; bases with no gene match: 13. Germline V lookup: CDR1 MNHEY, CDR2 SVGAGI. The CDR3 sequence: CASSSTGTGSSPEQYF. The CDR3 nucleotides read TGTGCCAGCAGTTCGACCGGGACAGGGTCGTCTCCCGAGCAGTACTTC.

Ten or more counts support this clonotype. The chain uses TRBV2 and TRBJ1-6, with 9 bases lining up with TRBD1. V lost 6 bases, J lost 10 bases, and 10 bases stayed unmatched. CDR1 is SNHLY and CDR2 is FYNNEI in the germline V gene. The CDR3 length is 15 residues. The chain's CDR3 is CASSVGGQGNSPLHF. CDR3 sequence (DNA): TGTGCCAGCAGCGTAGGAGGACAGGGGAACTCACCCCTCCACTTT.

The chain has TRBV4-2 and TRBJ2-2, with unresolved D. V gave up 0 bases and J gave up 7 bases, with 6 bases separating them. The CDR3 sequence is 13 residues long. Germline CDR1 LGHNA, CDR2 YNFKEQ. The CDR3 coding sequence is TGTGCCAGCAGCCAAGATTTAGGCGGGGAGCTGTTTTTT. Amino acids: CASSQDLGGELFF.

The rearrangement joins TRBV19 to TRBJ1-6; D is unclear. CDR3 size: 14 residues. Germline CDR1 and CDR2: LNHDA and SQIVND (reference sequence). Trimming took off 6 bases at V and 10 bases at J, with 16 bases between the two ends. CDR3 nucleotide sequence: TGTGCCAGTAGAGGCCCTGTAGGTCTGTCACCCCTCCACTTT. Its protein is CASRGPVGLSPLHF. The full variable domain, completed using reference TRBV19 and TRBJ1-6, is DGGITQSPKYLFRKEGQNVTLSCEQNLNHDAMYWYRQDPGQGLRLIYYSQIVNDFQKGDIAEGYSVSREKKESFPLTVTSAQKNPTAFYLCASRGPVGLSPLHFGNGTRLTVT.

This clonotype was observed many times. This chain uses TRBV28 with TRBJ2-7, with 9 nucleotides matching TRBD2. Germline lookup yields CDR1 MDHEN and CDR2 SYDVKM. V gave up 6 bases and J gave up 0 bases; unmatched junction bases: 6. This CDR3 has 15 amino acids. This CDR3 is CASRLSGSSSYEQYF. The CDR3 DNA follows: TGTGCCAGCAGACTTAGCGGGAGCAGCTCCTACGAGCAGTACTTC.

In this sample, this clonotype turned up many times. This rearrangement joins TRBV28 to TRBJ1-5, with D tentatively TRBD1 (5 bases). The ends were cut back, 4 bases at V and 6 bases at J, with 7 bases in the middle. CDR3 length: 12 residues. The germline V gene has CDR1 MDHEN and CDR2 SYDVKM. In DNA, the CDR3 is TGTGCCAGCAGTTCTGGGGGTCAGCCCCAGCATTTT. Its protein product is CASSSGGQPQHF.

This clonotype was recorded at least ten times. This chain connects TRBV6-1 to TRBJ2-5; 8 bases match TRBD1. The CDR3 sequence is 13 residues long. Germline V lookup: CDR1 MNHNS, CDR2 SASEGT. The V segment lost 5 bases and the J segment 5 bases; nucleotides outside the gene matches: 4. The CDR3 loop is CASSQGARETQYF. The CDR3 DNA is TGTGCCAGCAGTCAGGGGGCACGGGAGACCCAGTACTTC.

This sequence joins TRBV20-1 and TRBJ2-7; TRBD2 matches at 14 bases. Germline V gene sequence: CDR1 DFQATT, CDR2 SNEGSKA (reference sequence). This CDR3 is 15 amino acids long. The junction had 6 bases not matched to a gene; V was cut back by 3 bases and J by 5 bases. The CDR3 sequence: CSARVGLAGANEQYF. In nucleotides, the CDR3 is TGCAGTGCTAGGGTGGGACTAGCGGGAGCCAACGAGCAGTACTTC.

This clonotype has just a few counts. V usage is TRBV20-1 and J usage is TRBJ2-2; D may be TRBD1 or TRBD2 (5 bases each). Per the germline V gene, CDR1 is DFQATT and CDR2 is SNEGSKA (reference sequence). The ends were cut back, 6 bases at V and 1 base at J, with 12 bases in the middle. There are 14 residues in the CDR3. The CDR3 DNA is TGCAGTGCCAGGGCCGGGATGAACACCGGGGAGCTGTTTTTT. This gives the protein CSARAGMNTGELFF.

This clonotype came up many times. The gene calls are TRBV28 and TRBJ2-7, with a weak D call TRBD2 (6 bases). The V end was cut by 6 bases, the J end by 5 bases, with 23 bases between. This CDR3 comprises 16 residues. CDR1 is MDHEN and CDR2 is SYDVKM in the germline V gene. The CDR3 spells CASSTTWTIGPNEQYF. The DNA of the CDR3 is TGTGCCAGCAGCACTACCTGGACTATTGGGCCCAACGAGCAGTACTTC. The entire variable domain, with the rest obtained from reference TRBV28 and TRBJ2-7, is as follows: DVKVTQSSRYLVKRTGEKVFLECVQDMDHENMFWYRQDPGLGLRLIYFSYDVKMKEKGDIPEGYSVSREKKERFSLILESASTNQTSMYLCASSTTWTIGPNEQYFGPGTRLTVT.

The chain employs TRBV5-1 and TRBJ1-6; D not certain. The CDR3 contains 15 residues. The germline CDR1 and CDR2 sequences are SGHRS and YFSETQ. Between the trimmed V and J ends, which lost 4 bases and 6 bases, there was a span of 14 bases. CDR3 loop: CASSAIPQINSPLHF. The CDR3 DNA follows: TGCGCCAGCAGCGCCATCCCACAGATTAATTCACCCCTCCACTTT.

This clonotype was seen at least ten times. The chain couples TRBV27 to TRBJ2-7; D perhaps matches TRBD2 (6 bases). The CDR3 consists of 14 residues. Trimming pared 5 bases from V and 4 bases from J, leaving 15 bases between. Germline assignment: CDR1 MNHEY and CDR2 SMNVEV (reference sequence). CDR3 coding DNA: TGTGCCAGCAGTCCGATTCTAGCGCCTTACGAGCAGTACTTC. Translated: CASSPILAPYEQYF.

The J gene is TRBJ2-5, the V gene TRBV6-5, with a possible D match to TRBD2 (5 bases). V was clipped by 4 bases and J by 0 bases, with 15 bases between them. Germline CDR1 is MNHEY and CDR2 is SVGAGI. The CDR3 spans 16 residues. CDR3 protein: CASSSLLAGHQETQYF. In nucleotides, the CDR3 is TGTGCCAGCAGTTCCCTTTTGGCGGGCCACCAAGAGACCCAGTACTTC.

In this sample, this clonotype turned up a few times. The chain employs TRBV28 and TRBJ2-3; 7 bases match TRBD1. Germline V gene data show CDR1 as MDHEN and CDR2 as SYDVKM. This CDR3 comprises 16 residues. With 4 bases clipped from V and 2 bases from J, the junction kept 9 bases outside the gene matches. Here the CDR3 reads CASSSPGQSVTDTQYF. CDR3 nucleotide sequence: TGTGCCAGCAGTTCCCCGGGACAGTCCGTCACAGATACGCAGTATTTT.

V gene TRBV7-3 combines with J gene TRBJ2-1; 13 nucleotides match TRBD2. The CDR3 length is 16 residues. In germline, CDR1 is SGHTA, CDR2 FQGTGA. V trimming: 1 base; J trimming: 3 bases; junction bases outside the gene matches: 0. The CDR3 reads CASSLRTSGGYNEQFF. DNA of the CDR3: TGTGCCAGCAGCTTAAGGACTAGCGGGGGCTACAATGAGCAGTTCTTC.

The chain is built from TRBV28 and TRBJ1-5; 9 bases are shared with TRBD1. Germline lookup yields CDR1 MDHEN and CDR2 SYDVKM. V trimming: 7 bases; J trimming: 9 bases; junction bases outside the gene matches: 7. This CDR3 has 13 residues. The CDR3 nucleotides read TGTGCCAGCAAGTCCGGGACAGGGTGGCCCCAGCATTTT. It yields the protein CASKSGTGWPQHF.

This sequence joins TRBV7-2 and TRBJ2-3; TRBD2 matches at 7 bases. Trimming removed 6 bases from V and 3 bases from J; junction bases left unmatched: 15. The CDR3 totals 17 residues. CDR1 is SGHTA, CDR2 FQGNSA, per germline. CDR3 protein: CASREGLTPFRTDTQYF. DNA for the CDR3: TGTGCCAGCAGGGAGGGACTAACGCCGTTTAGGACAGATACGCAGTATTTT.

As concerns this clonotype: This may arise from a read error, as a much more abundant clone is one base away. The V and J genes are TRBV27 and TRBJ1-2, with 8 bases identical to TRBD1. The CDR3 contains 15 residues. J gave up 8 bases and V 8 bases, and 16 bases lay outside the gene matches. Germline V gene sequence: CDR1 MNHEY, CDR2 SMNVEV (reference sequence). CDR3 nucleotides: TGTGCCAGCGGTCCCCGCTTAGACAGGGGAGAAGGCTACACCTTC. Its protein product is CASGPRLDRGEGYTF.

In this sample, this clonotype turned up many times. The V gene is TRBV6-1, the J gene TRBJ2-7, with TRBD2 as a possible D gene (7 bases). V gave up 8 bases and J gave up 6 bases, with 20 bases separating them. Germline CDR1 is MNHNS and CDR2 is SASEGT. CDR3 length equals 14 residues. CDR3 region: CASARGGGRGEQYF. The CDR3 bases are TGTGCCAGCGCCCGGGGCGGGGGCCGCGGCGAGCAGTACTTC.

This clonotype was detected many times. Sequence at one end of the junction differs from germline and may be a read error. The genes are TRBV29-1 and TRBJ1-2; 8 bases fit TRBD1. This CDR3 is built from 10 residues. Germline values: CDR1 SQVTM, CDR2 ANQGSEA. Here the CDR3 reads CSVGQGVGAF. The CDR3 coding sequence is TGCAGCGTCGGACAGGGCGTGGGGGCCTTC.

This clonotype was observed a few times. This rearrangement joins TRBV20-1 to TRBJ2-3; 8 bases agree with TRBD2. The CDR3 totals 15 residues. V lost 6 bases to trimming and J lost 0 bases; unmatched junction nucleotides: 8. The germline V gene encodes CDR1 DFQATT and CDR2 SNEGSKA (reference sequence). Here the CDR3 DNA reads TGCAGTGCCGATCCGGGACTAGTGAGCACAGATACGCAGTATTTT. This translates into CSADPGLVSTDTQYF.